This TCR beta chain was obtained from a study of blood T cell repertoires in COVID-19. In the study overall: Samples of COVID-19 (acute and convalescent) were obtained from the United States, Italy and Spain. In each case, the material was cDNA or gDNA derived from T cells, B-cell-depleted T cells, or PBMCs.

The authors' processing: By means of reference gene primer amplification, nucleated cell counts were estimated. Sequencing used immunoSEQ multiplex PCR; TCRdb keeps in-frame clones, though not all of them. That table supplies the V and J calls and clone size; D and trimming were determined from the DNA. The sample carries tens of thousands of clones, around 82% recorded once. The V gene lost 10 bases and the J gene lost 4 bases, with 18 bases spanning the gap. In germline, CDR1 is SNHLY, CDR2 FYNNEI. CDR3 size: 14 residues. Sequenced: peripheral blood. This TCR was sampled from a human donor in a cohort sampled during active COVID-19. The V call is TRBV2, the J call TRBJ2-3, with a possible D match to TRBD2 (5 bases). CDR3 region: CANGRAPGADTQYF. The CDR3 DNA reads as TGTGCCAATGGGCGGGCGCCGGGCGCAGATACGCAGTATTTT.